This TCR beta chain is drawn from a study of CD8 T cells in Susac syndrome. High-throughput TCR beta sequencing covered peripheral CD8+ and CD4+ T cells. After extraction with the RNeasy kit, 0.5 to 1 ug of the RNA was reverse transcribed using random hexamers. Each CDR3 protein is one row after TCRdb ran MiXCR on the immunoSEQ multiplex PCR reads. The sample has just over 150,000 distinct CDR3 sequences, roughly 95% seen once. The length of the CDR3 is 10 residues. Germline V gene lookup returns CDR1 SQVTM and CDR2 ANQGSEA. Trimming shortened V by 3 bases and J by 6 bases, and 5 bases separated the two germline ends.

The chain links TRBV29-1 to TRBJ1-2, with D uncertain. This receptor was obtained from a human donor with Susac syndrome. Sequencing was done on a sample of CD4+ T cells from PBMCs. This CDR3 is CSVDVDGYTF. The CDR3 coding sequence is TGCAGCGTTGATGTGGATGGCTACACCTTC.